The entry below gives a single TCR beta chain sequence along with its context. Its antigen is currently unknown. Using immunoSEQ multiplex PCR, the repertoire was profiled, and TCRdb retains in-frame clones only, with some absent. The sample lists roughly 77,000 clones; 70% to 80% were seen once. This entry belongs to a study of radiotherapy plus CTLA-4 blockade in lung cancer. Study outcomes and limitations: TCR clones originating in tumors grew in number in blood after radiotherapy plus ipilimumab.

The CDR3 totals 14 residues. Trimming stripped 6 bases from V and 2 bases from J, with 13 bases between. Looked up from germline, CDR1 is LNHDA and CDR2 is SQIVND (reference sequence). The origin of this receptor is a human donor with non-small cell lung cancer whose response to radiotherapy plus ipilimumab could not be evaluated. The chain uses TRBV19 and TRBJ1-1; D ambiguous. Source: peripheral blood, taken from a patient treated with radiotherapy plus ipilimumab. This CDR3 is CASRSWTGNTEAFF. The CDR3 nucleotides are TGTGCCAGTAGGTCTTGGACGGGAAACACTGAAGCTTTCTTT.